The sequence of this T cell receptor (beta chain) was determined in a study of response to subunit inactivated influenza vaccine. This clonotype was picked up a small number of times. TCRdb used MiXCR to reprocess the RT-PCR reads, holding one entry per CDR3 protein. The sample yields under 500,000 distinct CDR3 sequences, 9.5% to 13% seen once. Trimming cost V 3 bases and J 4 bases; bases outside gene matches: 3. The CDR3 is 14 amino acids. Germline V CDR1 and CDR2: LNHNV, YYDKDF (reference sequence). The sample was PBMCs from blood, taken 40 to 50 days after vaccination. This clonotype was obtained from a man aged 50 to 60 who received an inactivated influenza vaccine. This chain uses TRBV15 with TRBJ2-7; 10 nucleotides match TRBD1. Written as DNA, the CDR3 is TGTGCCACCAGCAGGGACAGGGGGAAGTACGAGCAGTACTTC. Amino acid sequence: CATSRDRGKYEQYF. Based on the CDR3 plus reference TRBV15 and TRBJ2-7, the full variable domain is DAMVIQNPRYQVTQFGKPVTLSCSQTLNHNVMYWYQQKSSQAPKLLFHYYDKDFNNEADTPDNFQSRRPNTSFCFLDIRSPGLGDTAMYLCATSRDRGKYEQYFGPGTRLTVT.